This T cell receptor (beta chain) was captured by sequencing in a study of metastatic and nonmetastatic thyroid tumors. Study-level points and caveats: Within blood and tumor, benign nodules reportedly had significantly lower TCR beta diversity than malignant thyroid tumors did.

Among the patients, none had received any treatment before thyroid surgery. This clone was counted at least ten times. Antigen unknown. The CDR3 totals 13 residues. Germline values: CDR1 LNHDA, CDR2 SQIVND (reference sequence). V was trimmed by 2 bases and J by 5 bases, leaving 7 bases between them. TCRdb re-processed the PCR reads through MiXCR. The sample includes around 50,000 clones, around 21% of them seen just once. The sequenced sample was blood. The chain combines TRBV19 with TRBJ1-5, with D hard to call. This TCR came from a male donor with papillary thyroid cancer or a benign thyroid nodule (not recorded which). Some clones in this sample may be carry-over from other donors' samples. DNA of the CDR3: TGTGCCAGTAGTATACGGGGAGATCAGCCCCAGCATTTT. It encodes CASSIRGDQPQHF.